These T cell receptor beta chains were read from a single sample in a study of shared clonotypes between healthy human individuals. Profiled with immunoSEQ multiplex PCR; TCRdb holds only in-frame clones, not every one. Seen here are approximately 500,000 clones, around 85% observed once, and the top ten hold roughly 13%. The sequenced material came from PBMCs. The source is a woman between 35 and 50 years old in good health. Some clones in this sample may be carry-over from other donors' samples. Each CDR3 is given without its conserved first and last residue.

J gene | V gene | CDR3 protein
TRBJ2-7 | TRBV29-1 | SAIAPGREGRYEQY
TRBJ1-1 | TRBV6-1 | ASSPWNPREREAF
TRBJ2-5 | TRBV12-5 | ASGFTGVGGSETQY
TRBJ2-4 | TRBV15 | ATSTGGLAKNIQY
TRBJ1-4 | TRBV27 | ASSLLGENEKLF
TRBJ2-5 | TRBV5-1 | ASSNYGTTQETQY
TRBJ2-1 | TRBV7-3 | ASSQGQPYNEQF
TRBJ1-1 | TRBV29-1 | SVALGGQFRRNTEAF
TRBJ2-3 | TRBV5-1 | ASSLKTGPRVDTQY
TRBJ2-7 | TRBV5-4 | ASSLDRGIFYEQY
TRBJ1-4 | TRBV27 | ASSLGQPIEKLF
TRBJ1-1 | TRBV4-2 | ASSQDTVAARGTEAF
TRBJ2-7 | TRBV4-1 | ASSRLKTGTYEQY
TRBJ2-1 | TRBV28 | ASSFWENEQF
TRBJ2-7 | TRBV5-8 | ASSLGRKGATISYEQY
TRBJ2-1 | TRBV29-1 | SGLDNEQF
TRBJ2-1 | TRBV11-1 | ASSLSSGTLSYNEQF
TRBJ1-1 | TRBV4-1 | ASSQTAVNTEAF
TRBJ2-2 | TRBV2 | ASSLASNTGELF
TRBJ1-4 | TRBV6-1 | AGRDPTNEKLF
TRBJ2-3 | TRBV6-4 | ASSDSAGAADTQY
TRBJ2-5 | TRBV7-2 | ASSKGQGETQY
TRBJ2-3 | TRBV5-1 | ASSLDPGQGTSTDTQY
TRBJ1-1 | TRBV14 | ASSRALMNTEAF
TRBJ2-7 | TRBV27 | ASSPHRGQGPNYEQY
TRBJ1-1 | TRBV19 | ATRDRAAAEAF
TRBJ1-2 | TRBV5-1 | ASSLGPGTAYGYT
TRBJ1-5 | TRBV19 | ASSTGWGNQPQH
TRBJ2-7 | TRBV19 | ASSKGGRASPYEQY
TRBJ1-3 | TRBV11-2 | ASSVGGSGNTIY
TRBJ2-5 | TRBV2 | ASSPTGASQETQY
TRBJ2-3 | TRBV29-1 | SVGRTGLSTDTQY
TRBJ1-1 | TRBV6-5 | ASNPRANTEAF
TRBJ1-2 | TRBV25-1 | ASSGAGQNYGYT
TRBJ1-1 | TRBV6-1 | ASSMEGRATEAF